The entry that follows covers one T cell receptor beta chain sequence. Its cognate antigen is unknown. A much larger clone differs by one base, so this may be a read error. Germline assignment: CDR1 MNHEY and CDR2 SVGAGI. CDR3 length equals 14 residues. The data stem from a study of molecular identifiers for immune sequencing clone quantification. General study points: Clones exceeding 20 RNA copies carried over 97% of effector molecules but under 1% of naive-cell molecules.

In preparing bulk TCR libraries, previously described methods and listed TCR primers were used. TCRdb fed the PCR reads into MiXCR, producing one record per CDR3 protein. The table lists roughly 320,000 distinct CDR3 sequences, 20% to 25% of them singletons. Naive CD8 libraries were made from roughly 21,000 to 960,000 sorted cells, and they used 10%, 30% or 50% RNA. Researchers sorted naive CD8 T cells as cells that were CD8+CD4-CCR7+CD45RA+. The receptor's source is a human donor in good health. Some libraries in this study had Jurkat cell RNA spiked in. Specimen: naive CD8+ T cells from blood, with Jurkat cell RNA spiked in. Subset of the sample: FACS-sorted CD8+CD4-CCR7+CD45RA+ naive T cells. The chain combines TRBV6-5 with TRBJ1-3; D unresolved. As DNA, the CDR3 is TGTACCAGCAGTAAGCTTAACGAGGGAAACACCATATATTTT. Translation gives CTSSKLNEGNTIYF.